The subject of this entry is one T cell receptor beta chain. Trimming at V came to 4 bases and at J to 10 bases, leaving 6 bases not matched to a gene. Germline V CDR1 and CDR2: SNHLY, FYNNEI. The CDR3 extends over 13 amino acids. This sample is part of a study of cytomegalovirus exposure and HLA in healthy donors. The primer mix had 60 Vbeta and 13 Jbeta primers. The data were produced by immunoSEQ multiplex PCR, yet TCRdb's version contains in-frame clones alone and is incomplete. Among roughly 100,000 clones, 66% were seen once, and the ten largest hold roughly 3.5%. The J gene is TRBJ2-5, the V gene TRBV2; 10 bases map to TRBD1. The source material was PBMCs. This receptor was identified in a woman between 45 and 60 years old in good health and CMV-seronegative. The CDR3 protein is CASSGGTGEVQYF. The CDR3 DNA is TGTGCCAGCAGTGGAGGGACAGGGGAGGTCCAGTACTTC.